This TCR beta chain was documented in a study of CD4+ T cells in melanoma. Study observations and caveats: Neoantigen-specific CD4+ T cells in melanoma reportedly had diverse differentiation states. CD8+ T cell, macrophage and B cell function reportedly correlated with neoantigen-specific CD4+ T cells.

Trimming removed 5 bases at V and 3 bases at J, with 14 bases between. This CDR3 spans 15 amino acids. Germline CDR1 SGHTA, CDR2 FQGNSA. As concerns this clone: Its specificity is unknown.

Repertoires were generated with immunoSEQ multiplex PCR, while TCRdb's copy carries only in-frame clones and drops some. The table shows 15,000 to 20,000 clones, with roughly 80% occurring only once. The chain links TRBV7-2 to TRBJ1-5; D possibly corresponds to TRBD1 (5 bases). This receptor was identified in a human donor with melanoma. Material for sequencing was cells from a culture (not recorded whether cultured in vitro). CDR3 residues: CASSQQGAINQPQHF. CDR3 DNA sequence: TGTGCCAGCAGCCAGCAGGGAGCCATCAATCAGCCCCAGCATTTT.